The 4 T cell receptor beta chains below all came from one sample that was sequenced in a study of T-cell reconstitution after alpha-beta-depleted transplantation in children. Molecular barcoding with unique molecular identifiers was used for the TCRbeta library. One entry per CDR3 protein results from TCRdb running MiXCR on the PCR reads. The sample lists about 310,000 distinct CDR3 sequences, 23% occurring once. The sequencing used PBMCs, mostly from graft donor cells, collected 180 days after TCRalphabeta/CD19-depleted stem cell transplant. Every receptor here comes from a male patient younger than 18 who had a stem cell transplant for acute lymphoblastic leukemia, so the T cells may come from the graft donor.

As DNA, the CDR3 is TGTGCCAGCAGACCGGGACAGGGGGCGTCTGAAGCTTTCTTT. Translating it yields CASRPGQGASEAFF. The V and J genes are TRBV2 and TRBJ1-1; 12 positions match TRBD1. Germline CDR1 is SNHLY and CDR2 is FYNNEI. CDR3 length: 14 amino acids. V was clipped by 6 bases and J by 6 bases; unmatched bases: 5.

The genes are TRBV20-1 and TRBJ1-2, with 8 bases lining up with TRBD1. Germline V gene lookup returns CDR1 DFQATT and CDR2 SNEGSKA (reference sequence). Germline trimming cut 1 base from V and 0 bases from J; bases unmatched to any gene: 4. This CDR3 region has 15 residues. In DNA, the CDR3 is TGCAGTGCTAGAGGGTACAGGGGGGCTAACTATGGCTACACCTTC. Translation: CSARGYRGANYGYTF.

The chain has TRBV28 and TRBJ2-3, with a possible D match to TRBD2 (6 bases). Trimming cost V 6 bases and J 4 bases, with 11 bases left between them. CDR1 and CDR2 (germline): MDHEN, SYDVKM. The CDR3 spans 13 residues. CDR3 sequence reads: CASSWRGADTQYF. In nucleotides, the CDR3 is TGTGCCAGCAGCTGGAGGGGCGCAGATACGCAGTATTTT.

The rearrangement links TRBV20-1 to TRBJ2-7; D might be TRBD1 (5 bases). V shed 6 bases and J shed 5 bases, with 17 bases lying between them. Per the germline V gene, CDR1 is DFQATT and CDR2 is SNEGSKA (reference sequence). This CDR3 spans 13 amino acids. The CDR3 nucleotides read TGCAGTGCCCTACTCCAGGGTTTCGACGAGCAGTACTTC. Amino acid sequence: CSALLQGFDEQYF.